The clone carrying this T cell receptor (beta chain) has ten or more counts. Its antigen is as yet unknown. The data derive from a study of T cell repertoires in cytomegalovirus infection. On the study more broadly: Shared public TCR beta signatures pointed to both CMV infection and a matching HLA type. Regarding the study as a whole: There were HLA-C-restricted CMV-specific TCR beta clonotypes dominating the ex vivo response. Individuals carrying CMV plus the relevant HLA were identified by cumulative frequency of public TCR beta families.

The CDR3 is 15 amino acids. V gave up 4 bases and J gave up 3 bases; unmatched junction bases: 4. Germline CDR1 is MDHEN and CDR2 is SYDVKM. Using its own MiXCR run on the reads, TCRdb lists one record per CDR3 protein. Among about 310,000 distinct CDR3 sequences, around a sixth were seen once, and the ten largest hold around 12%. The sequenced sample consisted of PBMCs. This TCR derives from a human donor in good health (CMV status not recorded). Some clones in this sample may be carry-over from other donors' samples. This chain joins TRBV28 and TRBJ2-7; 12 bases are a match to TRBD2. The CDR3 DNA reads TGTGCCAGCAGTTCGACTAGCGGGGGAAACTACGAGCAGTACTTC. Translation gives CASSSTSGGNYEQYF.